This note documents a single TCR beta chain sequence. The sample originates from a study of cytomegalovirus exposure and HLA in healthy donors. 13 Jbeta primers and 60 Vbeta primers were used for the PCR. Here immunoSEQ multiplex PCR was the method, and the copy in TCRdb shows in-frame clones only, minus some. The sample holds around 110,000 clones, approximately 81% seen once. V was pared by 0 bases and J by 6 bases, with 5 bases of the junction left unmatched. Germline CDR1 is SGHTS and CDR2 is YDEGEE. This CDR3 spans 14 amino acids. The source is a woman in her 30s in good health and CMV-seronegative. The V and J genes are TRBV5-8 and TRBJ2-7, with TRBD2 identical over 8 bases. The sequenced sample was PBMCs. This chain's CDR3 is CASSLEWLAGEQYF. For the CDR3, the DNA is TGTGCCAGCAGCTTGGAATGGCTAGCGGGCGAGCAGTACTTC.